The 30 T cell receptor beta chains below all came from one sample that was sequenced in a study of Graves' ophthalmopathy and Graves' hyperthyroidism. The authors amplified TCR beta CDR3 regions, and they did so from RNA transcripts for repertoire sequencing. HTBI primers served in a first-round RT-PCR, which a second-round multiplex PCR followed. Each CDR3 protein gets one entry after TCRdb re-called the multiplex PCR reads with MiXCR. The sample lists 40,000 to 45,000 distinct CDR3 sequences; 45% to 60% were seen once. The sequencing sample was made of peripheral blood. The receptor source for this set is an adult man with Graves' ophthalmopathy.

This clonotype was seen repeatedly, ten times or more. The chain combines TRBV6-5 with TRBJ2-4; D is possibly TRBD2 (6 bases). V shed 6 bases and J shed 4 bases, with 16 bases lying between them. CDR1 is MNHEY, CDR2 SVGAGI, per germline. The CDR3 is 15 residues long. The CDR3 DNA reads TGTGCCAGCAGCTTAAGGCGGGACGGGAAAAACATTCAGTACTTC. This sequence encodes CASSLRRDGKNIQYF.

This clonotype appeared once. The V gene is TRBV7-9, the J gene TRBJ2-5; no clear D gene. The germline V gene has CDR1 SEHNR and CDR2 FQNEAQ (reference sequence). V was trimmed by 5 bases and J by 8 bases, leaving 0 bases between them. The CDR3 has 8 amino acids. The CDR3 here is CASSTQYF. The CDR3 coding sequence is TGTGCCAGCAGCACCCAGTACTTC.

This clonotype was counted ten times or more. The chain employs TRBV6-6 and TRBJ2-3; D possibly corresponds to TRBD2 (7 bases). There are 18 residues in the CDR3. The V end was cut by 4 bases, the J end by 5 bases, with 25 bases between. Germline V gives CDR1 MNHNY, CDR2 SVGAGI (reference sequence). CDR3: CASSSSGRRGGSRDTQYF. CDR3 DNA sequence: TGTGCCAGCAGTTCCTCGGGACGGAGGGGGGGCTCGAGAGATACGCAGTATTTT.

A remark on this clonotype: At one end the junction does not follow the germline gene, possibly because of a read error. The chain links TRBV5-5 to TRBJ1-4; D gene unclear. This CDR3 comprises 15 residues. In germline, CDR1 is SGHKS, CDR2 YYEKEE (reference sequence). The CDR3 is CASSLGHATDEKLFF. DNA for the CDR3: TGTGCCAGTAGCTTGGGCCATGCAACTGATGAAAAACTGTTTTTT.

This clonotype occurred many times. The V call is TRBV4-3, the J call TRBJ2-2; no clear D gene. CDR3 length: 16 amino acids. The V and J ends lost 0 bases and 4 bases respectively, with 12 bases between them. Germline loops: CDR1 LGHNA, CDR2 YSLEER. The CDR3 DNA sequence: TGCGCCAGCAGCCAAGATTTGGGCGGTGTCACCGGGGAGCTGTTTTTT. Amino acid sequence: CASSQDLGGVTGELFF.

This clonotype is medium-sized. This chain links TRBV24-1 with TRBJ2-3; no definite D call. V was trimmed by 6 bases and J by 3 bases, leaving 15 bases between them. The CDR3 covers 15 residues. Germline assignment: CDR1 KGHDR and CDR2 SFDVKD. The CDR3 is CATSPSPPETDTQYF. CDR3 DNA sequence: TGTGCCACCAGTCCTTCACCCCCAGAAACAGATACGCAGTATTTT.

For this clonotype: The conserved phenylalanine or tryptophan is not found at the CDR3 terminus, so this likely reflects a read error. The limits of the CDR3 on the DNA are not certain, so only TCRdb's listed CDR3 is given. The chain employs TRBV20-1 and TRBJ2-6; the D call of TRBD1 is as the table states it, not checked on the DNA. Inclusive of both ends, the CDR3 amounts to 15 amino acids. The germline CDR1 and CDR2 sequences are DFQATT and SNEGSKA (reference sequence). The CDR3 region is CSAMGRDSGANVRTC.

As to this clonotype: At one boundary the junction diverges from the germline segment, which might be a read error. V gene TRBV19 combines with J gene TRBJ2-6; D possibly uses TRBD1 or TRBD2 (6 bases each). The CDR3 contains 15 residues. Germline CDR1 LNHDA, CDR2 SQIVND (reference sequence). CDR3 amino acids: CASSIGFSGANVLTF. The DNA of the CDR3 is TGTGCCAGTAGTATCGGGTTTTCGGGGGCCAACGTCCTGACCTTC.

The rearrangement joins TRBV7-8 to TRBJ2-2, with TRBD2 as a possible D gene (5 bases). Germline V CDR1 and CDR2: SGHVS, FQNEAQ. Trimming removed 5 bases at V and 9 bases at J, with 13 bases between. The CDR3 loop spans 13 amino acids. DNA of the CDR3: TGTGCCAGCAGCCCGCGGGCCGCGCGGGAGCTGTTTTTT. Amino acids: CASSPRAARELFF. The variable domain in full, completed from reference TRBV7-8 and TRBJ2-2, reads GAGVSQSPRYKVAKRGQDVALRCDPISGHVSLFWYQQALGQGPEFLTYFQNEAQLDKSGLPSDRFFAERPEGSVSTLKIQRTQQEDSAVYLCASSPRAARELFFGEGSRLTVL.

In its sample, this clonotype was seen many times. The genes are TRBV5-1 and TRBJ2-7; 9 bases align to TRBD1. V trimming: 0 bases; J trimming: 1 base; junction bases outside the gene matches: 2. The CDR3 spans 15 residues. Germline V lookup: CDR1 SGHRS, CDR2 YFSETQ. CDR3 nucleotides: TGCGCCAGCAGCTTGGCCGGGACAGGGTCCTACGAGCAGTACTTC. It is translated as CASSLAGTGSYEQYF.

The chain employs TRBV12-3 or TRBV12-4 and TRBJ2-1, with D possibly being TRBD2 (6 bases). The V and J ends lost 3 bases and 7 bases respectively, with 7 bases between them. The CDR3 totals 12 residues. This chain's CDR3 is CASSFLANEQFF. CDR3 DNA: TGTGCCAGCAGTTTTCTAGCGAATGAGCAGTTCTTC.

This clonotype was recorded many times. The chain employs TRBV6-2 or TRBV6-3 and TRBJ2-2; D not resolved. Germline CDR1 and CDR2: MNHEY and SVGEGT. CDR3 length equals 12 residues. Between the trimmed V and J ends, which lost 5 bases and 5 bases, there was a span of 6 bases. The CDR3 region is CASSQGTGELFF. The CDR3 nucleotides read TGTGCCAGCAGTCAAGGGACCGGGGAGCTGTTTTTT.

This clonotype was observed many times. This chain uses TRBV9 with TRBJ1-2, with 11 bases identical to TRBD1. This CDR3 comprises 15 residues. In germline, CDR1 is SGDLS, CDR2 YYNGEE. The J segment lost 4 bases and the V segment lost 3 bases, leaving 5 bases of the junction unmatched. The CDR3 region has the DNA TGTGCCAGCAGCGGGGGGACAGGGGGTCCCTATGGCTACACCTTC. As protein: CASSGGTGGPYGYTF.

The CDR3 DNA sequence: TGCAGTGCTAGAGGAGCGGGACCCCACAATGAGCAGTTCTTC. This sequence encodes CSARGAGPHNEQFF. The chain recombines TRBV20-1 with TRBJ2-1; the match to TRBD2 covers 7 bases. CDR3 length: 14 residues. With V trimmed by 1 base and J by 5 bases, 5 bases remained unmatched. In germline, CDR1 is DFQATT, CDR2 SNEGSKA (reference sequence).

By frequency in the sample, this clonotype is medium-sized. This sequence joins TRBV10-3 and TRBJ1-2, with D unresolved. CDR3 size: 15 residues. Germline lookup yields CDR1 ENHRY and CDR2 SYGVKD. V shed 0 bases and J shed 4 bases, with 12 bases lying between them. CDR3 DNA: TGTGCCATCAGTGAGTCGGCAGGTCCGTTCTATGGCTACACCTTC. This codes for CAISESAGPFYGYTF.

This chain joins TRBV29-1 and TRBJ2-1; a possible D gene is TRBD2 (5 bases). Germline CDR1 and CDR2: SQVTM and ANQGSEA. V was shortened by 5 bases and J by 3 bases, with 5 bases between the two germline ends. The CDR3 covers 11 residues. The CDR3 here is CSVRDYNEQFF. In DNA, the CDR3 is TGCAGCGTTCGGGACTACAATGAGCAGTTCTTC.

J is TRBJ1-2 and V is TRBV20-1; 12 bases are a match to TRBD1. Germline CDR1 is DFQATT and CDR2 is SNEGSKA (reference sequence). V was pared by 5 bases and J by 4 bases, with 8 bases of the junction left unmatched. The CDR3 has 15 amino acids. CDR3: CSASGTGGLSYGYTF. CDR3 coding DNA: TGCAGTGCTTCCGGGACAGGGGGCTTATCCTATGGCTACACCTTC.

A note on this clonotype: The conserved phenylalanine or tryptophan is not found at the CDR3 terminus, so this likely reflects a read error. V and J are TRBV9 and TRBJ1-2; perhaps TRBD1 as D (6 bases). V lost 1 base and J 5 bases, leaving 12 bases between the germline ends. The CDR3 covers 14 residues. CDR1 is SGDLS and CDR2 is YYNGEE in the germline V gene. CDR3 sequence: CASSVFEGGYGYTS. Written as DNA, the CDR3 is TGTGCCAGCAGCGTATTTGAAGGGGGATATGGCTACACCTCT.

The table lists this clonotype with many counts. The chain links TRBV7-2 to TRBJ1-5; the D gene is possibly TRBD1 (5 bases). Trimming took off 2 bases at V and 4 bases at J, with 12 bases between the two ends. The CDR3 covers 15 residues. The germline gives CDR1 SGHTA, CDR2 FQGNSA. CDR3 bases: TGTGCCAGCAGCTTACGGGGCAGCTCTAATCAGCCCCAGCATTTT. It encodes CASSLRGSSNQPQHF. Looking up the rest from reference TRBV7-2 and TRBJ1-5 gives the full variable domain: GAGVSQSPSNKVTEKGKDVELRCDPISGHTALYWYRQSLGQGLEFLIYFQGNSAPDKSGLPSDRFSAERTGGSVSTLTIQRTQQEDSAVYLCASSLRGSSNQPQHFGDGTRLSIL.

A word on this clonotype: The conserved final phenylalanine or tryptophan is absent from the CDR3, which likely points to a read error. The DNA is left out, because the CDR3 cannot be placed on it with certainty; the CDR3 is given as TCRdb lists it. This chain uses TRBV28 with TRBJ1-6. The CDR3 is made up of 10 amino acids, end residues included. The germline V gene encodes CDR1 MDHEN and CDR2 SYDVKM. CDR3 region: CASSFRPLYY.

The V gene is TRBV29-1, the J gene TRBJ2-1, with 11 bases fitting TRBD2. This CDR3 spans 14 amino acids. V trimming: 7 bases; J trimming: 6 bases; junction bases outside the gene matches: 8. CDR1 is SQVTM, CDR2 ANQGSEA, per germline. CDR3 sequence: CSASGTSGLNEQFF. The CDR3 DNA reads TGCAGCGCGAGTGGGACTAGCGGACTCAATGAGCAGTTCTTC.

This clonotype has a count of ten or more. The CDR3 is CASSPAGAGSEKLFF. CDR3 in DNA: TGTGCCAGCAGCCCAGCAGGGGCAGGGAGTGAAAAACTGTTTTTT. This chain uses TRBV28 with TRBJ1-4; maybe TRBD1 (6 bases). V lost 6 bases, J lost 7 bases, and 18 bases lay in between. The CDR3 consists of 15 residues. In germline, CDR1 is MDHEN, CDR2 SYDVKM.

By proportion, this clonotype is medium-sized. This chain uses TRBV2 with TRBJ1-5; 7 bases are a match to TRBD1. This CDR3 comprises 14 residues. Germline V gives CDR1 SNHLY, CDR2 FYNNEI. Trimming took 6 bases from V and 3 from J; bases not matched to a gene: 5. CDR3 nucleotide sequence: TGTGCCAGCAGCGTGACAGGGAACAATCAGCCCCAGCATTTT. Translating it yields CASSVTGNNQPQHF.

With respect to this clonotype: Germline and junction disagree at one end, which may indicate a read error. The chain uses TRBV12-3 or TRBV12-4 and TRBJ1-2; 7 positions match TRBD1. The CDR3 totals 13 residues. The CDR3 region is CACGSTGIYGYIF. DNA of the CDR3: TGTGCCTGCGGTTCGACAGGGATCTATGGCTACATCTTC.

This clonotype was seen ten or more times. The V call is TRBV5-8, the J call TRBJ2-6; TRBD1 or TRBD2 may be the D gene (5 bases each). The CDR3 loop spans 17 amino acids. From germline, CDR1 is SGHTS and CDR2 YDEGEE. V lost 0 bases and J 0 bases, leaving 10 bases between the germline ends. The CDR3 reads CASSLAGTSSGANVLTF. CDR3 bases: TGTGCCAGCAGCTTGGCGGGGACCAGCTCTGGGGCCAACGTCCTGACTTTC.

The chain couples TRBV7-2 to TRBJ2-3; 11 nucleotides match TRBD1. V shed 5 bases and J 0 bases; nucleotides not matched to a gene: 7. The CDR3 is 17 amino acids. CDR1 and CDR2 from the germline V gene are SGHTA and FQGNSA. The CDR3 sequence: CASSPTDRGHSTDTQYF. DNA for the CDR3: TGTGCCAGCAGCCCAACGGACAGGGGGCATAGCACAGATACGCAGTATTTT.

V is TRBV2 and J is TRBJ2-7; 12 bases line up with TRBD2. The CDR3 loop spans 14 amino acids. CDR1 and CDR2 from the germline V gene are SNHLY and FYNNEI. J lost 5 bases, V lost 6 bases, and 5 bases had no gene match. The CDR3 spells CASRETSGGDEQYV. In DNA form, the CDR3 reads TGTGCCAGCAGGGAGACTAGCGGGGGAGACGAGCAGTACGTC.

In regard to this clonotype: Sequence at one end of the junction differs from germline and may be a read error. V gene TRBV4-3 combines with J gene TRBJ2-1, with D possibly matching TRBD1 (5 bases). Germline V gene lookup returns CDR1 LGHNA and CDR2 YSLEER. This CDR3 comprises 15 residues. CDR3 coding DNA: TGCGGCAGCAGCCAAAGCAGGGTCTCCTACAATGAGCAGTTCTTC. It is translated as CGSSQSRVSYNEQFF.

The V gene is TRBV7-2, the J gene TRBJ1-2; D perhaps matches TRBD1 (5 bases). CDR1 and CDR2 from the germline V gene are SGHTA and FQGNSA. This CDR3 has 13 residues. V was clipped by 5 bases and J by 5 bases, with 12 bases between them. The DNA of the CDR3 is TGTGCCAGCAGCCCCCGGGACTCGTATGGCTACACCTTC. It yields the protein CASSPRDSYGYTF.

At least ten counts were recorded for this clonotype. V and J are TRBV29-1 and TRBJ2-3, with 10 bases fitting TRBD1. Germline V CDR1 and CDR2: SQVTM, ANQGSEA. This CDR3 is 15 amino acids long. Trimming removed 6 bases from V and 1 base from J; junction bases left unmatched: 7. The CDR3 nucleotides are TGCAGCGTCTCATCCGGGACAGGGGGCACAGATACGCAGTATTTT. Encoded protein: CSVSSGTGGTDTQYF.